Reported below is one TCR beta chain. This table comes from immunoSEQ multiplex PCR, and its TCRdb copy is limited to in-frame clones, with some not included. Among approximately 100,000 clones listed, over 85% were seen once. The data stem from a study of T cell changes during pregnancy in multiple sclerosis. From germline, CDR1 is SGHNT and CDR2 YYREEE (reference sequence). Between the trimmed V and J ends, which lost 3 bases and 8 bases, there was a span of 14 bases. There are 13 residues in the CDR3. The chain joins TRBV5-4 to TRBJ1-2, with D tentatively TRBD1 (5 bases). The sequencing here drew on peripheral blood, taken in the first trimester of pregnancy. This sequence originates from a female donor with multiple sclerosis, enrolled in a pregnancy study. In nucleotides, the CDR3 is TGTGCCAGCAGCTCCCCCGGAGGGGAAGGCTACACCTTC. This gives the protein CASSSPGGEGYTF. The complete variable domain, with remaining parts taken from reference TRBV5-4 and TRBJ1-2, reads ETGVTQSPTHLIKTRGQQVTLRCSSQSGHNTVSWYQQALGQGPQFIFQYYREEENGRGNFPPRFSGLQFPNYSSELNVNALELDDSALYLCASSSPGGEGYTFGSGTRLTVV.